This T cell receptor beta chain appears in the sequencing data of a study of T cell responses to AZD1222 COVID-19 vaccine. Generated by immunoSEQ multiplex PCR, the TCRdb table keeps only in-frame clones and is missing some. The sample consists of tens of thousands of clones, nearly 90% of them appearing once. Notes on the study in general: Mapped onto spike, vaccine-associated CD4 TCRs spanned it and were dominant at 160-218 and 743-854.

The CDR3 runs to 14 residues. CDR1 and CDR2 from the germline V gene are SGHVS and FNYEAQ. V shed 3 bases and J 6 bases; nucleotides not matched to a gene: 4. For this clone: The target antigen is unknown.

The genes are TRBV7-6 and TRBJ2-7, with 11 nucleotides matching TRBD2. This receptor was taken from an adult in good health. Source: peripheral blood, taken on day 0 of AZD1222 vaccination. In DNA, the CDR3 is TGTGCCAGCAGCTTTAGCGGGGGGGCTAGCGAGCAGTACTTC. This encodes CASSFSGGASEQYF.